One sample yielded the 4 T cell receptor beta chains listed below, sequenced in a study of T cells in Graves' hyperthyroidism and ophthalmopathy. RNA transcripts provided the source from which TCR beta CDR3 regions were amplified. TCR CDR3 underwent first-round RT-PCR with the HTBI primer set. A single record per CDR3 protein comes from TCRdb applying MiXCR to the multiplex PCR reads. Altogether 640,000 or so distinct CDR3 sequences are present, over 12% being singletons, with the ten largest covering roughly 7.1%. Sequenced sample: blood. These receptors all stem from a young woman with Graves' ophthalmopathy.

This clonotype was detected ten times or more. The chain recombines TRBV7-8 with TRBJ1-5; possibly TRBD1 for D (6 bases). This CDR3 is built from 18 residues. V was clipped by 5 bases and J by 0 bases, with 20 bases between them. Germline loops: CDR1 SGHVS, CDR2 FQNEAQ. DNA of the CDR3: TGTGCCAGCAGCCGTCTTCCACAGGGTGCGGGTAGCAATCAGCCCCAGCATTTT. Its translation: CASSRLPQGAGSNQPQHF.

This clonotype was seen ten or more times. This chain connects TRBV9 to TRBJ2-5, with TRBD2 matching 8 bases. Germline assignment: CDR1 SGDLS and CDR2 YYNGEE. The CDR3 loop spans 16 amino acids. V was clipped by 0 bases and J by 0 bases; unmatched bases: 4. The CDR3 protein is CASSVAPGGHQETQYF. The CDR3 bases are TGTGCCAGCAGCGTAGCTCCGGGAGGGCACCAAGAGACCCAGTACTTC.

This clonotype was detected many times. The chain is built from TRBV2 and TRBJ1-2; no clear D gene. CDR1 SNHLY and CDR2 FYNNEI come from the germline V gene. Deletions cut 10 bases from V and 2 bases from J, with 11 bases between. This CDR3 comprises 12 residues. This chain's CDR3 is CATQRVNYGYTF. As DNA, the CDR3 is TGTGCCACTCAGCGGGTAAACTATGGCTACACCTTC. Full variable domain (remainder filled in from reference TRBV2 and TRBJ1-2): EPEVTQTPSHQVTQMGQEVILRCVPISNHLYFYWYRQILGQKVEFLVSFYNNEISEKSEIFDDQFSVERPDGSNFTLKIRSTKLEDSAMYFCATQRVNYGYTFGSGTRLTVV.

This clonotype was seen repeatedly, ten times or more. The CDR3 DNA reads as TGCAGTGCTAGTAGGCCTTACGAGGGCACTGAAGCTTTCTTT. Its translation: CSASRPYEGTEAFF. This sequence joins TRBV20-1 and TRBJ1-1; no clear D gene. The germline V and J ends were trimmed by 3 bases and 4 bases, with 15 bases remaining between them. CDR3 size: 14 residues. Germline CDR1 is DFQATT and CDR2 is SNEGSKA (reference sequence).